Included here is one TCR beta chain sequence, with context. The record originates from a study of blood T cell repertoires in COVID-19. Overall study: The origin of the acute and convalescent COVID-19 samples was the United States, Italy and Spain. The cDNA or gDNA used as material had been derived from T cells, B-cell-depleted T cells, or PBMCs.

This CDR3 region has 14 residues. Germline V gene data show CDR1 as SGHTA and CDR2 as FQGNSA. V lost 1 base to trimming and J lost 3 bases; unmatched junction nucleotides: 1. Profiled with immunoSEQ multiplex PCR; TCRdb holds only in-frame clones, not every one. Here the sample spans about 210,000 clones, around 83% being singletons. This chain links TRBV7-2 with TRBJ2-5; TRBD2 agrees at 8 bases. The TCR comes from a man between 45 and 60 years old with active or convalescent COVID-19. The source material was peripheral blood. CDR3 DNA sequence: TGTGCCAGCAGCTTAGGACTAGCGAAAGAGACCCAGTACTTC. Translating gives CASSLGLAKETQYF.